Below, 9 T cell receptor beta chains from the same sample are listed, as sequenced in a study of OX40 agonist ivuxolimab in advanced cancers. Preparation of the library involved the immunoSEQ multiplex PCR assay. TCRdb holds this immuneACCESS table with in-frame rearrangements only. Some clones are missing; in checked studies, unresolved V genes explain under half, and the rest has no known cause. A total of roughly 65,000 clones appear in this sample, 70% to 90% of them only once. Of the sample, approximately 0.92% falls within the top ten clones. The specimen was CD4+ or CD8+ T cells sorted from blood, collected in a trial of the OX40 agonist ivuxolimab. These receptors all stem from an adult with an advanced solid tumor such as melanoma, head and neck, liver or kidney cancer.

The chain links TRBV6-5 to TRBJ1-1; TRBD1 agrees at 7 bases. CDR1 and CDR2 from the germline V gene are MNHEY and SVGAGI. The CDR3 is 14 amino acids. With V trimmed by 2 bases and J by 6 bases, 6 bases remained unmatched. The CDR3 DNA reads TGTGCCAGCAGTTACCCGACAGGGTCCTCTGAAGCTTTCTTT. It yields the protein CASSYPTGSSEAFF.

CDR3 amino acids: CASSENPIHYEQYF. DNA of the CDR3: TGTGCCAGCAGCGAAAATCCCATCCACTACGAGCAGTACTTC. The genes are TRBV6-5 and TRBJ2-7; no reliable D call. Germline V CDR1 and CDR2: MNHEY, SVGAGI. There are 14 residues in the CDR3. V was shortened by 6 bases and J by 3 bases, with 15 bases between the two germline ends.

The chain links TRBV30 to TRBJ2-7, with 8 bases that match TRBD2. J was trimmed by 2 bases and V by 3 bases; bases with no gene match: 3. Germline assignment: CDR1 GTSNPN and CDR2 SVGIG (reference sequence). The CDR3 covers 13 residues. The CDR3 protein is CAWRIAGTYEQYF. Written as DNA, the CDR3 is TGTGCCTGGAGGATAGCGGGAACCTACGAGCAGTACTTC.

The chain uses TRBV4-1 and TRBJ2-7; 8 positions match TRBD1. V dropped 4 bases and J dropped 2; count of bases not matched to a gene: 7. This CDR3 spans 15 amino acids. Germline assignment: CDR1 MGHRA and CDR2 YSYEKL. In DNA form, the CDR3 reads TGCGCCAGCAGCCCCCCCGGACAGGGTACCTACGAGCAGTACTTC. Translated: CASSPPGQGTYEQYF.

The chain carries TRBV19 and TRBJ2-5; D gene unclear. This CDR3 is 13 amino acids long. V lost 6 bases, J lost 0 bases, and 8 bases lay in between. The germline CDR1 and CDR2 sequences are LNHDA and SQIVND (reference sequence). The CDR3 protein is CASSSLDQETQYF. In nucleotides, the CDR3 is TGTGCCAGTAGCTCCCTAGACCAAGAGACCCAGTACTTC.

The chain has TRBV10-3 and TRBJ1-1, with TRBD1 matching over 9 bases. Germline-derived CDR1 and CDR2 are ENHRY and SYGVKD. The length of the CDR3 is 13 residues. Trimming removed 8 bases from V and 5 bases from J; junction bases left unmatched: 6. CDR3 loop: CAIAGQGRTEAFF. The CDR3 DNA reads TGTGCCATCGCGGGACAGGGCAGGACTGAAGCTTTCTTT.

The J gene is TRBJ1-5, the V gene TRBV30; D unclear. The ends were cut back, 0 bases at V and 6 bases at J, with 9 bases in the middle. The germline V gene encodes CDR1 GTSNPN and CDR2 SVGIG (reference sequence). The CDR3 contains 13 residues. Here the CDR3 DNA reads TGTGCCTGGAGTGTAAAGGGAAGTCAGCCCCAGCATTTT. Translation: CAWSVKGSQPQHF.

The V call is TRBV19, the J call TRBJ2-2, with D possibly being TRBD2 (5 bases). The CDR3 is 21 residues long. The germline V and J ends were trimmed by 3 bases and 5 bases, with 31 bases remaining between them. Germline V CDR1 and CDR2: LNHDA, SQIVND (reference sequence). The CDR3 sequence: CASSMEPTYLYLGVVTGELFF. CDR3 nucleotides: TGTGCCAGTAGTATGGAACCAACCTATCTCTATCTCGGGGTGGTAACCGGGGAGCTGTTTTTT.

The chain combines TRBV6-6 with TRBJ1-2; D uncertain. This CDR3 has 13 amino acids. The germline V and J ends were trimmed by 2 bases and 8 bases, with 12 bases remaining between them. Germline V gene lookup returns CDR1 MNHNY and CDR2 SVGAGI (reference sequence). CDR3 protein: CASSYGQVRGYTF. The CDR3, as DNA: TGTGCCAGCAGTTACGGTCAGGTCCGCGGCTACACCTTC.